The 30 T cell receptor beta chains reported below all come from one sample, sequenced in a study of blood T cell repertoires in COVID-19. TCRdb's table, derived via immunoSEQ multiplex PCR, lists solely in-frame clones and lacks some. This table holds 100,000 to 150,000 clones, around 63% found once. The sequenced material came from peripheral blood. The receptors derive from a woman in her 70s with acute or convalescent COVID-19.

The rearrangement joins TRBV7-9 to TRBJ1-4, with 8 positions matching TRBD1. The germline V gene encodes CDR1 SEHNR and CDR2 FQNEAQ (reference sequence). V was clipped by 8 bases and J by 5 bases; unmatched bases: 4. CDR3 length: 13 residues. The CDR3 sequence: CASHRGYNEKLFF. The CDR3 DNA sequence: TGTGCCAGCCACAGGGGGTACAATGAAAAACTGTTTTTT. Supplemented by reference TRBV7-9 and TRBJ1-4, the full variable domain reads DTGVSQNPRHKITKRGQNVTFRCDPISEHNRLYWYRQTLGQGPEFLTYFQNEAQLEKSRLLSDRFSAERPKGSFSTLEIQRTEQGDSAMYLCASHRGYNEKLFFGSGTQLSVL.

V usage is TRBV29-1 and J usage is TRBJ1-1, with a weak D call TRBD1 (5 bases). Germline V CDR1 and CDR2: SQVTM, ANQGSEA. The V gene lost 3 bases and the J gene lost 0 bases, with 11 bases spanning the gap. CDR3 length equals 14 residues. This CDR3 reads CSVDGAGMNTEAFF. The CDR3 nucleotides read TGCAGCGTTGATGGGGCAGGGATGAACACTGAAGCTTTCTTT.

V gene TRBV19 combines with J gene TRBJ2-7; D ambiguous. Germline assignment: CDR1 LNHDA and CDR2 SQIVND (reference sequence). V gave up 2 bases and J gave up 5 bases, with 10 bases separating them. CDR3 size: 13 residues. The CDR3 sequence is CASSISPSHEQYF. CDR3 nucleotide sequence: TGTGCCAGTAGTATATCCCCGAGCCACGAGCAGTACTTC.

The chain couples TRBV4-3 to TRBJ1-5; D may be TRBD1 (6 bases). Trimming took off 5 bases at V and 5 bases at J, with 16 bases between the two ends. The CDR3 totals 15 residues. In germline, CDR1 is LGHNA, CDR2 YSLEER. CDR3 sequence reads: CASSSEAGEDQPQHF. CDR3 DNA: TGCGCCAGCAGCTCCGAGGCAGGGGAAGATCAGCCCCAGCATTTT.

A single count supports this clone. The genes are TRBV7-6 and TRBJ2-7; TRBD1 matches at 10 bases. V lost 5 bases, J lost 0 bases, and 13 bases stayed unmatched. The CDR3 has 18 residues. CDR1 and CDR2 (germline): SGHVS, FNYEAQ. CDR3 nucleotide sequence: TGTGCCAGCAGCCCCGGGACAGGGGCCGTTTTTCCCTCCTACGAGCAGTACTTC. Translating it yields CASSPGTGAVFPSYEQYF. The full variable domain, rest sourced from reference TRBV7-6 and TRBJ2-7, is GAGVSQSPRYKVTKRGQDVALRCDPISGHVSLYWYRQALGQGPEFLTYFNYEAQQDKSGLPNDRFSAERPEGSISTLTIQRTEQRDSAMYRCASSPGTGAVFPSYEQYFGPGTRLTVT.

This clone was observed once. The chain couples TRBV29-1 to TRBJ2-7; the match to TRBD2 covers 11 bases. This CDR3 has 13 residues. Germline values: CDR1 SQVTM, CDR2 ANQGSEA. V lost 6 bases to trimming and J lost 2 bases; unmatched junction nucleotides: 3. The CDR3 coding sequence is TGCAGCGTCCAACTAGCGGGAGCCTACGAGCAGTACTTC. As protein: CSVQLAGAYEQYF.

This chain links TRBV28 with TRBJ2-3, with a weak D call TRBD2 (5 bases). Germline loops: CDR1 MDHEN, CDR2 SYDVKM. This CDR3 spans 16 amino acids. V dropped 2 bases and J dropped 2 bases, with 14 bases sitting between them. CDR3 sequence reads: CASSLARAGLTDTQYF. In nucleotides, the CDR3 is TGTGCCAGCAGTTTAGCGCGGGCGGGCCTCACAGATACGCAGTATTTT.

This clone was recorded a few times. CDR3 amino acids: CASSVRDRATEAFF. The CDR3 DNA follows: TGTGCCAGCAGCGTAAGGGACAGGGCCACTGAAGCTTTCTTT. The V call is TRBV9, the J call TRBJ1-1, with TRBD1 matching over 9 bases. V gave up 1 base and J gave up 4 bases; unmatched junction bases: 2. This CDR3 has 14 residues. CDR1 is SGDLS, CDR2 YYNGEE, per germline.

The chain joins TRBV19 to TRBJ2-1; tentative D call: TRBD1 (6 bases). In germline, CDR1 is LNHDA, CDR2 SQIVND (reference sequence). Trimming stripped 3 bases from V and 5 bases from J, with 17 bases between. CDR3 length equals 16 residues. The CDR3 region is CASSMVRGTLNNEQFF. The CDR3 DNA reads TGTGCCAGTAGTATGGTTAGAGGGACACTCAACAATGAGCAGTTCTTC.

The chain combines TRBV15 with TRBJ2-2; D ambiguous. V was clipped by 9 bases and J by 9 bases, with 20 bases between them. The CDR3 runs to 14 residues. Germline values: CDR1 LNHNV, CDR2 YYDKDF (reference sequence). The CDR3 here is CATNLGGSSRELFF. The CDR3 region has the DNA TGTGCCACAAATCTCGGCGGTTCCTCCCGGGAGCTGTTTTTT.

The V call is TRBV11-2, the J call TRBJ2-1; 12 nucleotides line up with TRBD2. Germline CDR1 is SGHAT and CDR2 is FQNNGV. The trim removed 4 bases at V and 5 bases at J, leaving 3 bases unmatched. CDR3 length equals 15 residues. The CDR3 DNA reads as TGTGCCAGCAGCTCCGGACTAGCGGGACACAATGAGCAGTTCTTC. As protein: CASSSGLAGHNEQFF.

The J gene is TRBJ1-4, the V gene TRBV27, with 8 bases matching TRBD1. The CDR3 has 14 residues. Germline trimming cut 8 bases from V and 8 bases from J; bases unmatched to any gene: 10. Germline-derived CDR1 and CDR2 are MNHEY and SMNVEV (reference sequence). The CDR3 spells CASSNRGIGEKLFF. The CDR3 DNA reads TGTGCCAGCTCTAACAGGGGGATCGGCGAAAAACTGTTTTTT.

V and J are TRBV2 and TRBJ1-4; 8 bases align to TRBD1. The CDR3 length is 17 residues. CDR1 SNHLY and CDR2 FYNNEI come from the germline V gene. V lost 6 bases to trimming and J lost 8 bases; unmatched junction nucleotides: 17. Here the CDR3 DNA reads TGTGCCAGCAGAGACAGGGGAGGGAAGGGGGCCTTCGAAAAACTGTTTTTT. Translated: CASRDRGGKGAFEKLFF. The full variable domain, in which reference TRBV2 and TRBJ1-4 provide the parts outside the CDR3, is EPEVTQTPSHQVTQMGQEVILRCVPISNHLYFYWYRQILGQKVEFLVSFYNNEISEKSEIFDDQFSVERPDGSNFTLKIRSTKLEDSAMYFCASRDRGGKGAFEKLFFGSGTQLSVL.

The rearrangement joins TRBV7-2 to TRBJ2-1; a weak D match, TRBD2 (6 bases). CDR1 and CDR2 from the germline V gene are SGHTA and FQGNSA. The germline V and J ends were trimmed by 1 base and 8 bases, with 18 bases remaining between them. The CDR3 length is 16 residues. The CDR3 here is CASSLGVGRSDYEQFF. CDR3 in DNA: TGTGCCAGCAGCTTAGGGGTGGGGAGGTCCGACTATGAGCAGTTCTTC. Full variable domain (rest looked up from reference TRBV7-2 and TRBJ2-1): GAGVSQSPSNKVTEKGKDVELRCDPISGHTALYWYRQSLGQGLEFLIYFQGNSAPDKSGLPSDRFSAERTGGSVSTLTIQRTQQEDSAVYLCASSLGVGRSDYEQFFGPGTRLTVL.

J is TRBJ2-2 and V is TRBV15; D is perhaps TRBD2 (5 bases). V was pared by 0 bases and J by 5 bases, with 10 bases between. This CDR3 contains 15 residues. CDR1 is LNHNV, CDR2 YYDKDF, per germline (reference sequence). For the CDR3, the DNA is TGTGCCACCAGCAGAGAGGCAGGAGGTACCGGGGAGCTGTTTTTT. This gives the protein CATSREAGGTGELFF. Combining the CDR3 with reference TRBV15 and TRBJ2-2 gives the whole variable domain DAMVIQNPRYQVTQFGKPVTLSCSQTLNHNVMYWYQQKSSQAPKLLFHYYDKDFNNEADTPDNFQSRRPNTSFCFLDIRSPGLGDTAMYLCATSREAGGTGELFFGEGSRLTVL.

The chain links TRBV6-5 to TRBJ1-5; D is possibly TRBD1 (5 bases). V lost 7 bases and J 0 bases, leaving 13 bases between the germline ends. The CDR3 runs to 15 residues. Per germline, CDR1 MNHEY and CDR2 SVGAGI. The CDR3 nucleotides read TGTGCCAGCACCAAGACAGATTATAGCAATCAGCCCCAGCATTTT. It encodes CASTKTDYSNQPQHF.

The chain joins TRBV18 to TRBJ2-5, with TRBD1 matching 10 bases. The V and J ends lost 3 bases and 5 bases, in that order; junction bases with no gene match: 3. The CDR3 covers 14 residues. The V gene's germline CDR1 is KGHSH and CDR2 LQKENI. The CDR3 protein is CASSPGQGIETQYF. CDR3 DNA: TGTGCCAGCTCACCGGGACAGGGGATCGAGACCCAGTACTTC.

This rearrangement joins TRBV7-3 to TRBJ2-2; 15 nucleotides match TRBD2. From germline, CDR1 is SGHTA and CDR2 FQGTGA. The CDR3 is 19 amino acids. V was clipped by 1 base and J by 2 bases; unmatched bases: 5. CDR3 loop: CASSLIGLAGGPNTGELFF. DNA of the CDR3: TGTGCCAGCAGCTTAATAGGACTAGCGGGAGGGCCTAACACCGGGGAGCTGTTTTTT.

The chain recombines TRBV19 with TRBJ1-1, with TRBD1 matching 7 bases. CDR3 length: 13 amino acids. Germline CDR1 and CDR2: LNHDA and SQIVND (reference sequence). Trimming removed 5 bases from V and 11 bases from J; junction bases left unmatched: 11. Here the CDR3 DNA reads TGTGCCAGTAGTGTTTCGACAGGGTTGGGGGCTTTCTTT. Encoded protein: CASSVSTGLGAFF.

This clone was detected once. The CDR3 sequence: CASSPRRAFETQYF. In nucleotides, the CDR3 is TGTGCCAGCAGCCCCCGGAGGGCCTTCGAGACCCAGTACTTC. This chain links TRBV7-2 with TRBJ2-5; the D gene is possibly TRBD2 (6 bases). V was pared by 5 bases and J by 5 bases, with 15 bases between. The CDR3 is 14 residues long. Germline-derived CDR1 and CDR2 are SGHTA and FQGNSA.

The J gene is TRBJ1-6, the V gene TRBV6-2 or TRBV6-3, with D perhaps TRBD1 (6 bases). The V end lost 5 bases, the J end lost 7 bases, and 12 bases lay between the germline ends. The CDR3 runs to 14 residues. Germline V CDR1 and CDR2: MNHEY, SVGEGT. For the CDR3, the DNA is TGTGCCAGCAGTGTCAGGGGCCGGAATTCACCCCTCCACTTT. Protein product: CASSVRGRNSPLHF.

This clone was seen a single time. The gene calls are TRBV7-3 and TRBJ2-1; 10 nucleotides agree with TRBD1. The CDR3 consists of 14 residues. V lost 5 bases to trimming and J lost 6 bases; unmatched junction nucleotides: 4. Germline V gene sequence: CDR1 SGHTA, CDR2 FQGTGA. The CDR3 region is CASSRTGGLNEQFF. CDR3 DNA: TGTGCCAGCAGCCGGACAGGGGGACTCAATGAGCAGTTCTTC.

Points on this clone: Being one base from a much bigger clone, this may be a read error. CDR3 amino acids: CASSRTSGSTDTQYF. CDR3 sequence (DNA): TGCGCCAGCAGCCGGACTAGCGGGAGCACAGATACGCAGTATTTT. The rearrangement links TRBV4-1 to TRBJ2-3, with TRBD2 matching over 11 bases. Germline CDR1 MGHRA, CDR2 YSYEKL. The CDR3 is 15 residues long. Unmatched junction bases numbered 0, after V lost 4 bases and J lost 0 bases.

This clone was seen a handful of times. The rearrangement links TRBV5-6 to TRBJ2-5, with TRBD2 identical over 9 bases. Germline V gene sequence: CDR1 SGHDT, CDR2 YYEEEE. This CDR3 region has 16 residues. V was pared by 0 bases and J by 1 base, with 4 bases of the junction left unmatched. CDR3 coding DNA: TGTGCCAGCAGCTTGGGAGCGGGAGGACTCCAAGAGACCCAGTACTTC. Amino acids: CASSLGAGGLQETQYF.

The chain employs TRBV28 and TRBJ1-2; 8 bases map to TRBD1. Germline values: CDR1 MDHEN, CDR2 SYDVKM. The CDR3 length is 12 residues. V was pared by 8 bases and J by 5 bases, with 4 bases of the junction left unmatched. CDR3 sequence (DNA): TGTGCCAGCCGGACAGGGAATTATGGCTACACCTTC. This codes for CASRTGNYGYTF.

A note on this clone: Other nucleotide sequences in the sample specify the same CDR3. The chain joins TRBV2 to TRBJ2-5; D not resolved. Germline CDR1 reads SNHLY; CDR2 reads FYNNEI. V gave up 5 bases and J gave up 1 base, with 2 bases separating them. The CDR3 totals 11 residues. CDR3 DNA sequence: TGTGCCAGCAGTCTCCAAGAGACCCAGTACTTC. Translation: CASSLQETQYF.

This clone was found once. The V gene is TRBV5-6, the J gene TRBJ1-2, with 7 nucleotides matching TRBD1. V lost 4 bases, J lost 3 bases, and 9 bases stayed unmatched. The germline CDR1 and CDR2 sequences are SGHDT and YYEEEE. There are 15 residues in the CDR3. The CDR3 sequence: CASSMQEGADYGYTF. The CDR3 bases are TGTGCCAGCAGCATGCAGGAGGGGGCCGACTATGGCTACACCTTC.

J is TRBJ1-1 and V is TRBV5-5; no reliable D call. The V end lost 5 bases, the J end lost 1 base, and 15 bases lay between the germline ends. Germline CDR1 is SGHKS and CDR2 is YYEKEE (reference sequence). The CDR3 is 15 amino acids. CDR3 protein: CASSWGAGGNTEAFF. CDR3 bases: TGTGCCAGCAGTTGGGGTGCGGGTGGGAACACTGAAGCTTTCTTT.

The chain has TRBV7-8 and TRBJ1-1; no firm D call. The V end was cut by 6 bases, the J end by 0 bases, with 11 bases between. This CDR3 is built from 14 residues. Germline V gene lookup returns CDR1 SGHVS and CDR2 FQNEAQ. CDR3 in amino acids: CASRTSIMNTEAFF. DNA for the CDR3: TGTGCCAGCAGAACTTCGATTATGAACACTGAAGCTTTCTTT.

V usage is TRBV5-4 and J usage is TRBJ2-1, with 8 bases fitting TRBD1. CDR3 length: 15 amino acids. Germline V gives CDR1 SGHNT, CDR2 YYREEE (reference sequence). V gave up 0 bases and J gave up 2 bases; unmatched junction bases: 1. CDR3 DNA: TGTGCCAGCAGCTTGGGGACAGGGCCCTACAATGAGCAGTTCTTC. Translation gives CASSLGTGPYNEQFF.